This TCR beta chain was captured in a study of T cell repertoires in cytomegalovirus infection (dated by TCRdb to 2018 to 2020). Broadly, across the study: Because public TCR beta signatures pointed to carriage of CMV infection together with the matching HLA type, the HLA type of each donor mattered for the analysis.

V was cut back by 0 bases and J by 4 bases, leaving a gap of 6 bases between them. From cysteine to phenylalanine, the CDR3 is 13 amino acids long. The CDR3 DNA has 39 bases and is translated from base 1. The germline V gene (reference sequence) gives CDR1 as DFQATT and CDR2 as SNEGSKA. Beyond this particular receptor, the publication reports: In both this cohort and an independent roughly 330-donor cohort, the cumulative frequency of public TCR beta family members distinguished carriers of CMV infection plus the relevant HLA type. The ex vivo response was dominated by HLA-C-restricted CMV-specific TCR beta clonotypes, and the single most frequent clonotype in two of eight donors was supplied by these HLA-C-restricted clonotypes.

This clonotype was observed many times. There is no known antigen for this receptor. One base away there is no much larger clone; base qualities are not given. Sequencing instrument: Illumina HiSeq 1500. The raw public data were reprocessed by TCRdb itself: fastp quality trimming at Q25, MiXCR clonotype calling, in-frame beta chains only. All rows with the same CDR3 protein become a single entry with the most common DNA and genes. This sample lists some 220,000 distinct CDR3 sequences; 6% to 8% were detected once. Under 7.5% of the sample is in the top ten clones. The sequence is built from TRBV20-1 and TRBJ2-2, with the D gene not confidently named. Sequencing input: PBMCs. The receptor was isolated from a human donor in good health (CMV status not recorded). Some clones in this sample may be carry-over from other donors' samples. The bases are TGCAGTGCTAGAGAGGGTCCCACCGGGGAGCTGTTTTTT. Its protein reads: CSAREGPTGELFF.